This T cell receptor (beta chain) is drawn from a study of blood T cells in healthy people across ages. Study conclusions and caveats: Researchers deemed the diversity estimates from one million T cells underestimates. CMV infection status of these donors was not known.

This CDR3 has 13 amino acids. The J segment lost 12 bases and the V segment lost 3 bases, leaving 9 bases of the junction unmatched. From germline, CDR1 is MNHNY and CDR2 SVGAGI (reference sequence). Samples each yielded at least 5 micrograms of total RNA. Notes on this clonotype: Its antigen is not known.

Next came a second PCR, run for about 6 to 12 cycles, which used a sample-barcoded 5' primer along with a J-beta primer mix. Each cDNA molecule, via a template-switch adaptor with 12 random nucleotides, was tagged. TCRdb ran MiXCR on the 5' RACE reads and lists one entry per CDR3 protein. The sample consists of nearly 800,000 distinct CDR3 sequences, more than 50% of them appearing once. This rearrangement joins TRBV6-6 to TRBJ1-2; 8 bases fit TRBD1. The TCR comes from a middle-aged man in good health. Sequencing was carried out using blood. CDR3 protein: CASSYVRDRLDTF. CDR3 in DNA: TGTGCCAGCAGTTATGTCCGGGACAGGCTTGACACCTTC.